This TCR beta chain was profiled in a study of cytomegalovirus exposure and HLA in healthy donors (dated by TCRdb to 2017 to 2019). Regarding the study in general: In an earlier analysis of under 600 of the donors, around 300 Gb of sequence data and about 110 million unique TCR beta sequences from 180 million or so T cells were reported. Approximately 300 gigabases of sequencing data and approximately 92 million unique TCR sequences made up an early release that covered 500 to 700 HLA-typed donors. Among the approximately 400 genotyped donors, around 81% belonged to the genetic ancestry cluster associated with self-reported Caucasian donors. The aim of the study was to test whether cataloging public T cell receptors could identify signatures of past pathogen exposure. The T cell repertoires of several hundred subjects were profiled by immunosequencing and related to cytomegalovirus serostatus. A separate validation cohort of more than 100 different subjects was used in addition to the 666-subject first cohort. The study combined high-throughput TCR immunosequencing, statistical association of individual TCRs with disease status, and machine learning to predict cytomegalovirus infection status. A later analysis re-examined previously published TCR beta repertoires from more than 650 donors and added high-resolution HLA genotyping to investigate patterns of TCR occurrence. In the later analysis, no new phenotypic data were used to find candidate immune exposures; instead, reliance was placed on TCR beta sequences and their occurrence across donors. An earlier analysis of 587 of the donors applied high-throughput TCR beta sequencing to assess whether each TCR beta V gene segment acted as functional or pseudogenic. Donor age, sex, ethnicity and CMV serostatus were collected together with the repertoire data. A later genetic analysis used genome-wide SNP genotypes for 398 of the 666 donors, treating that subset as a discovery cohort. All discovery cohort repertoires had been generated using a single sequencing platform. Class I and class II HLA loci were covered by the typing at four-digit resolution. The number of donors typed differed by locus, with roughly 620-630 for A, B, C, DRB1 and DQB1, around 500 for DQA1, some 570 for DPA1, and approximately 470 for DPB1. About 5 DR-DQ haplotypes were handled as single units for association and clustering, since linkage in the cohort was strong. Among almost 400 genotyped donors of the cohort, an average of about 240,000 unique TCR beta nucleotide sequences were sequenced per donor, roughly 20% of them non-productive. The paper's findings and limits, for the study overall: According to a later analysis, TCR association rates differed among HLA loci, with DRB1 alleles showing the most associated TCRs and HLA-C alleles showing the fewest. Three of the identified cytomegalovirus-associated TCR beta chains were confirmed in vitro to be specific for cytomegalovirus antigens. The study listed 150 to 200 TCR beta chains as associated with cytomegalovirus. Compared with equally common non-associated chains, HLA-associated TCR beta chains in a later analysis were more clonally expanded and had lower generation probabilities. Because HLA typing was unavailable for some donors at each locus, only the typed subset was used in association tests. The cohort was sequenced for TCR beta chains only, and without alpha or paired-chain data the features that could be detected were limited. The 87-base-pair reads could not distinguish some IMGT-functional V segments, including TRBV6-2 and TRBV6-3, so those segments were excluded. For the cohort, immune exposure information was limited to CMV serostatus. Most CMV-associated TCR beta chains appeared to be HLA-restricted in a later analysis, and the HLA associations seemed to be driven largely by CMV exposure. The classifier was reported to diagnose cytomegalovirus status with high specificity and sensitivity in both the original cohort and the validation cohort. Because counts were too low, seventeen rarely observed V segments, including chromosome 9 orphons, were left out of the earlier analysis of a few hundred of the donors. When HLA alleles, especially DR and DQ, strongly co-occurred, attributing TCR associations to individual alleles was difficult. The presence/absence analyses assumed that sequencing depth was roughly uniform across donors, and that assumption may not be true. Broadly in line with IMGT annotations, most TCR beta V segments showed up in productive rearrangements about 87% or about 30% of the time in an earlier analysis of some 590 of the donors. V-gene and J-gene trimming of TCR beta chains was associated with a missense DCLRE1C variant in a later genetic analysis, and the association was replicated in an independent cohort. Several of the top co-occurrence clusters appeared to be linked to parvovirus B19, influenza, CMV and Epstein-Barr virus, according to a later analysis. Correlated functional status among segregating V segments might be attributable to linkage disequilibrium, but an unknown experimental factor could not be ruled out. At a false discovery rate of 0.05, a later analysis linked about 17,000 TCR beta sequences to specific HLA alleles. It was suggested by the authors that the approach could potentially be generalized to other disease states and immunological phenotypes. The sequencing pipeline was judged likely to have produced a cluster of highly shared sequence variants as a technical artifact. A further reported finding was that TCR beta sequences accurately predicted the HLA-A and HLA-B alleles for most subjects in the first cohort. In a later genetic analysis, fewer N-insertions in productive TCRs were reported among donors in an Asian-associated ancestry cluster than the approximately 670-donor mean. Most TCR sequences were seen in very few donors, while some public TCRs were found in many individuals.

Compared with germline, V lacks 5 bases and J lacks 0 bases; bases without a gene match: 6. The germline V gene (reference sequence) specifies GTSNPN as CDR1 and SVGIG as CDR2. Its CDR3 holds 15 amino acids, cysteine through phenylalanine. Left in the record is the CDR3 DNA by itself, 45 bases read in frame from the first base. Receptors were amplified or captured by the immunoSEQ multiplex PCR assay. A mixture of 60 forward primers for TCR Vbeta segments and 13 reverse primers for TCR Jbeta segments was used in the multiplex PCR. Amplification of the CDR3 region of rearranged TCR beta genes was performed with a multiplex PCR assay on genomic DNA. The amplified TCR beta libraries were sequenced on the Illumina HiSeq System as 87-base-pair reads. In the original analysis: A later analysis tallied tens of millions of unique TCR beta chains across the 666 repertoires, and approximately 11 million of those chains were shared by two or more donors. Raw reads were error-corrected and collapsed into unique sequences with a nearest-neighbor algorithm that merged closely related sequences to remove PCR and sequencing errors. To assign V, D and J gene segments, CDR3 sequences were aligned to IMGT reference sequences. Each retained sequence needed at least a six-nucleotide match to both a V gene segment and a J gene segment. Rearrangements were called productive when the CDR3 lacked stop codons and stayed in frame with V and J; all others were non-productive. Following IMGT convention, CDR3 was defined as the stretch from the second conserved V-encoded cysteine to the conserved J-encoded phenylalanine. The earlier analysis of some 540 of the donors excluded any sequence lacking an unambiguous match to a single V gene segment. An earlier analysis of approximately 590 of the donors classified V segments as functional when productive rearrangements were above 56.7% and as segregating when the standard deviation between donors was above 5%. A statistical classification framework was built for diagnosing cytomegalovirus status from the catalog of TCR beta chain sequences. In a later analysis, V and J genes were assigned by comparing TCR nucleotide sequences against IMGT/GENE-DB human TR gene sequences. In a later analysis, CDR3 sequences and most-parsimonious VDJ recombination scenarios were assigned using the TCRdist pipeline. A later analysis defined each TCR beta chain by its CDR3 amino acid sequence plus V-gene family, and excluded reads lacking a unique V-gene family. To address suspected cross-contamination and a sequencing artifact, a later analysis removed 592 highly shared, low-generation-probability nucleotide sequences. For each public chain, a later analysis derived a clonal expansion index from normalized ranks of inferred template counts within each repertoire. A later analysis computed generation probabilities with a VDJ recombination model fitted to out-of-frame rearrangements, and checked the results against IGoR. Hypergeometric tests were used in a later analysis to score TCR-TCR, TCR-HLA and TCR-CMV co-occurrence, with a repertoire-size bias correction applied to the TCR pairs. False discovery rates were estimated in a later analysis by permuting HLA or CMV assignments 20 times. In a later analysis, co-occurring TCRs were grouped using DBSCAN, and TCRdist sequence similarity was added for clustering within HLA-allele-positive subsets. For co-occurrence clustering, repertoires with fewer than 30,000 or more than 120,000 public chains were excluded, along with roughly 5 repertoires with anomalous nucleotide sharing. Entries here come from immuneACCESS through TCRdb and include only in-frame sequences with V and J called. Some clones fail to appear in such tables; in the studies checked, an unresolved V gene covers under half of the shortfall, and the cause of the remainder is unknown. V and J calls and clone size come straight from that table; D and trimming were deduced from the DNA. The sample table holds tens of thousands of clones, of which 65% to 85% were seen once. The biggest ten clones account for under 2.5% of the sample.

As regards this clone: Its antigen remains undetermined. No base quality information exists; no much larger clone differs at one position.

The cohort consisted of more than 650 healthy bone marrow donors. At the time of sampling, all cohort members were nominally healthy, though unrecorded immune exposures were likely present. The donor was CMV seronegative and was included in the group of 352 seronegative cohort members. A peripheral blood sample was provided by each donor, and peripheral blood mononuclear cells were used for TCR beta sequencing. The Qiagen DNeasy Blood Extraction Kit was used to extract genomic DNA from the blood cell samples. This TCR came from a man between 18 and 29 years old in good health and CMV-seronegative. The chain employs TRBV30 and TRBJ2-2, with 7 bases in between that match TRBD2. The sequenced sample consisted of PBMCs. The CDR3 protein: CAWATGRANTGELFF. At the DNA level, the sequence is TGTGCCTGGGCGACGGGGAGGGCGAACACCGGGGAGCTGTTTTTT.